Following are 27 T cell receptor beta chains from one sample sequenced in a study of blood T cell repertoires in COVID-19. TCRdb's copy holds only in-frame clones and misses some; the assay was immunoSEQ multiplex PCR. The table includes about 160,000 clones, around 85% detected once. The sample consisted of peripheral blood. These receptors came from a human donor with acute or convalescent COVID-19. The donor label of this sample is uncertain.

The chain couples TRBV7-2 to TRBJ1-5, with D possibly being TRBD1 (5 bases). Germline CDR1 is SGHTA and CDR2 is FQGNSA. The CDR3 loop spans 15 amino acids. Trimming cost V 2 bases and J 5 bases, with 13 bases left between them. The CDR3 loop reads CASSLSGGAHQPQHF. The CDR3 DNA reads as TGTGCCAGCAGCTTATCGGGGGGAGCGCATCAGCCCCAGCATTTT.

V gene TRBV6-5 combines with J gene TRBJ2-1, with 13 positions matching TRBD2. V trimming: 5 bases; J trimming: 6 bases; junction bases outside the gene matches: 4. The CDR3 is made up of 15 amino acids. The germline gives CDR1 MNHEY, CDR2 SVGAGI. The CDR3 sequence is CASSQRTSGGNEQFF. The CDR3 DNA reads as TGTGCCAGCAGTCAGAGGACTAGCGGGGGCAATGAGCAGTTCTTC.

The V gene is TRBV24-1, the J gene TRBJ1-5, with 10 bases fitting TRBD1. Trimming at V came to 3 bases and at J to 6 bases, leaving 7 bases not matched to a gene. CDR3 size: 16 residues. Per the germline V gene, CDR1 is KGHDR and CDR2 is SFDVKD. The CDR3 DNA follows: TGTGCCACCAGTGATGCCGGGACAGGGGAATTTCAGCCCCAGCATTTT. It is translated as CATSDAGTGEFQPQHF.

The chain carries TRBV24-1 and TRBJ1-5, with D uncertain. The germline CDR1 and CDR2 sequences are KGHDR and SFDVKD. V was shortened by 6 bases and J by 6 bases, with 14 bases between the two germline ends. This CDR3 has 14 amino acids. The CDR3 DNA follows: TGTGCCACCAGTCGCCAGGAGGTCGGTCAGCCCCAGCATTTT. It translates to CATSRQEVGQPQHF.

The V call is TRBV7-6, the J call TRBJ1-5; the D is unclear. The CDR3 consists of 15 residues. The germline V and J ends were trimmed by 5 bases and 4 bases, with 15 bases remaining between them. Germline-derived CDR1 and CDR2 are SGHVS and FNYEAQ. This CDR3 reads CASSPFQQINQPQHF. The CDR3 DNA reads as TGTGCCAGCAGCCCTTTCCAACAGATAAATCAGCCCCAGCATTTT.

This chain links TRBV28 with TRBJ1-1, with 7 nucleotides matching TRBD1. Germline loops: CDR1 MDHEN, CDR2 SYDVKM. The CDR3 is made up of 15 amino acids. V dropped 6 bases and J dropped 1; count of bases not matched to a gene: 8. The CDR3 coding sequence is TGTGCCAGCAGCCGCCCCGGGACAGCGAACACTGAAGCTTTCTTT. Translation gives CASSRPGTANTEAFF.

V and J are TRBV29-1 and TRBJ2-3, with a tentative D call TRBD2 (6 bases). This CDR3 region has 16 residues. The germline V gene encodes CDR1 SQVTM and CDR2 ANQGSEA. The V and J ends lost 1 base and 2 bases respectively, with 16 bases between them. In nucleotides, the CDR3 is TGCAGCGTTGAAGGATTCGCGGACTACCTCACAGATACGCAGTATTTT. Translated: CSVEGFADYLTDTQYF.

This clone was seen just once. The chain recombines TRBV6-2 or TRBV6-3 with TRBJ1-2; D is uncertain. This CDR3 is 14 amino acids long. Germline CDR1 MNHEY, CDR2 SVGEGT. Between the trimmed V and J ends, which lost 5 bases and 0 bases, there was a span of 10 bases. In DNA form, the CDR3 reads TGTGCCAGCAGTATTCAGGCAACTAACTATGGCTACACCTTC. Its translation: CASSIQATNYGYTF.

The chain carries TRBV7-9 and TRBJ1-4; 7 bases map to TRBD1. The germline CDR1 and CDR2 sequences are SEHNR and FQNEAQ (reference sequence). V was clipped by 3 bases and J by 9 bases; unmatched bases: 16. The CDR3 has 17 amino acids. In DNA, the CDR3 is TGTGCCAGCAGCTTCGCCTTGACCGGGACAGAAAGACAAAAACTGTTTTTT. Protein sequence: CASSFALTGTERQKLFF.

V is TRBV18 and J is TRBJ1-5; TRBD1 matches 9 bases. The V segment lost 4 bases and the J segment 3 bases; nucleotides outside the gene matches: 4. Germline V CDR1 and CDR2: KGHSH, LQKENI. The CDR3 contains 15 residues. The CDR3 loop reads CASSRGTGPNQPQHF. The CDR3 region has the DNA TGTGCCAGCTCACGAGGGACAGGGCCCAATCAGCCCCAGCATTTT.

The chain has TRBV7-9 and TRBJ2-2; D call uncertain. Trimming removed 6 bases from V and 1 base from J, with 6 bases in between. Germline CDR1 reads SEHNR; CDR2 reads FQNEAQ (reference sequence). The CDR3 has 13 amino acids. CDR3 region: CASSERNTGELFF. The CDR3 DNA reads as TGTGCCAGCAGTGAGAGGAACACCGGGGAGCTGTTTTTT.

The V call is TRBV12-3 or TRBV12-4, the J call TRBJ1-4; D ambiguous. This CDR3 spans 12 amino acids. The V end was cut by 2 bases, the J end by 6 bases, with 4 bases between. The CDR3: CASSLIYEKLFF. The CDR3 DNA is TGTGCCAGCAGTTTAATCTATGAAAAACTGTTTTTT.

This clone was seen only a few times. The chain links TRBV24-1 to TRBJ2-3; 9 nucleotides agree with TRBD2. This CDR3 region has 17 residues. Germline V gene data show CDR1 as KGHDR and CDR2 as SFDVKD. J lost 6 bases, V lost 2 bases, and 11 bases had no gene match. The chain's CDR3 is CATSDSVSGGLVDTQYF. CDR3 nucleotide sequence: TGTGCCACCAGTGATTCCGTTAGCGGGGGTCTGGTCGATACGCAGTATTTT.

This clone was recorded once. J is TRBJ2-7 and V is TRBV10-2, with D possibly being TRBD2 (5 bases). This CDR3 contains 14 residues. V gave up 2 bases and J gave up 3 bases, with 11 bases separating them. Germline assignment: CDR1 WSHSY and CDR2 SAAADI. CDR3 DNA sequence: TGCGCCAGCAGTGAGGGGATTGGGAGCTACGAGCAGTACTTC. Encoded protein: CASSEGIGSYEQYF.

This sequence joins TRBV23-1 and TRBJ1-5; tentatively, D is TRBD1 (5 bases). TRBV23-1 qualifies as an ORF whose function is uncertain. This CDR3 region has 16 residues. The V end was cut by 0 bases, the J end by 9 bases, with 18 bases between. Here the CDR3 reads CASSQSWSSTTGPQHF. The CDR3 nucleotides are TGCGCCAGCAGTCAATCATGGTCCAGTACCACAGGGCCCCAGCATTTT.

The chain employs TRBV19 and TRBJ1-6, with D uncertain. This CDR3 has 15 amino acids. Germline CDR1 LNHDA, CDR2 SQIVND (reference sequence). The V gene lost 9 bases and the J gene lost 4 bases, with 16 bases spanning the gap. The CDR3 nucleotides are TGTGCCAGCAGGAAATTTGGATCGTATAATTCACCCCTCCACTTT. It is translated as CASRKFGSYNSPLHF.

The CDR3 DNA is TGTGCCAGCAGCCAAGGAGCGGGGGGGACTTACAATGAGCAGTTCTTC. Protein: CASSQGAGGTYNEQFF. V and J are TRBV3-1 (or the pseudogene TRBV3-2) and TRBJ2-1; 10 nucleotides match TRBD2. The length of the CDR3 is 16 residues. Germline CDR1 is LGHDT and CDR2 is YNNKEL (reference sequence). Trimming cost V 1 base and J 4 bases; bases outside gene matches: 4.

The rearrangement uses TRBV18 and TRBJ1-1; 8 positions match TRBD1. V was clipped by 5 bases and J by 0 bases; unmatched bases: 8. From germline, CDR1 is KGHSH and CDR2 LQKENI. The CDR3 has 16 amino acids. CDR3 in DNA: TGTGCCAGCTCAACCACCGGGACAGGTTTGAACACTGAAGCTTTCTTT. Translation gives CASSTTGTGLNTEAFF.

This rearrangement joins TRBV7-3 to TRBJ2-2; possible D gene TRBD2, 6 bases. Trimming left V 5 bases short and J 4 bases short, with 17 bases between. The CDR3 has 16 residues. Germline CDR1 SGHTA, CDR2 FQGTGA. The CDR3 DNA follows: TGTGCCAGCAGCCCAATGACCCGGGGAGGCACCGGGGAGCTGTTTTTT. The encoded protein is CASSPMTRGGTGELFF.

The chain combines TRBV2 with TRBJ1-3, with D perhaps TRBD1 (6 bases). V was cut by 5 bases and J by 1 base, with 9 bases left in between. In germline, CDR1 is SNHLY, CDR2 FYNNEI. This CDR3 has 14 residues. Written as DNA, the CDR3 is TGTGCCAGCAGTACAGGGCTATCTGGAAACACCATATATTTT. Translated: CASSTGLSGNTIYF.

The rearrangement uses TRBV19 and TRBJ2-2, with 8 bases matching TRBD1. Germline CDR1 reads LNHDA; CDR2 reads SQIVND (reference sequence). The CDR3 totals 15 residues. J lost 3 bases, V lost 6 bases, and 6 bases had no gene match. This chain's CDR3 is CASRLGQEYTGELFF. The CDR3 DNA reads TGTGCCAGTAGATTGGGACAGGAGTACACCGGGGAGCTGTTTTTT.

The chain is built from TRBV9 and TRBJ2-5, with 7 positions matching TRBD1. The CDR3 is 14 amino acids. The trim removed 2 bases at V and 1 base at J, leaving 2 bases unmatched. Germline assignment: CDR1 SGDLS and CDR2 YYNGEE. DNA of the CDR3: TGTGCCAGCAGCGTGGACAGGCTCCAAGAGACCCAGTACTTC. Its protein product is CASSVDRLQETQYF.

This sequence joins TRBV11-3 and TRBJ1-2; D ambiguous. V gave up 4 bases and J gave up 2 bases, with 8 bases separating them. The germline V gene has CDR1 SGHNT and CDR2 YENEEA. There are 13 residues in the CDR3. This CDR3 reads CASSSDRNYGYTF. For the CDR3, the DNA is TGTGCCAGCAGCTCAGATAGAAACTATGGCTACACCTTC.

This chain uses TRBV11-3 with TRBJ2-2; 10 bases line up with TRBD1. Germline CDR1 is SGHNT and CDR2 is YENEEA. V lost 3 bases, J lost 4 bases, and 5 bases stayed unmatched. The CDR3 is 16 residues long. Here the CDR3 reads CASSFRTGGSTGELFF. The CDR3 coding sequence is TGTGCCAGCAGCTTTAGGACAGGGGGTAGCACCGGGGAGCTGTTTTTT. The whole variable domain, filled in from reference TRBV11-3 and TRBJ2-2, reads EAGVVQSPRYKIIEKKQPVAFWCNPISGHNTLYWYLQNLGQGPELLIRYENEEAVDDSQLPKDRFSAERLKGVDSTLKIQPAELGDSAVYLCASSFRTGGSTGELFFGEGSRLTVL.

The J gene is TRBJ2-7, the V gene TRBV21-1; the D call of TRBD1 is as the table states it, not checked on the DNA. TRBV21-1 represents a pseudogene. The CDR3 is made up of 14 amino acids. The CDR3 reads CASSRDREKYEQYF. The CDR3 DNA follows: TGTGCCAGCAGCCGAGACAGGGAGAAGTACGAGCAGTACTTC.

This rearrangement joins TRBV5-6 to TRBJ1-1, with 10 bases that match TRBD1. Germline assignment: CDR1 SGHDT and CDR2 YYEEEE. The trim removed 0 bases at V and 1 base at J, leaving 0 bases unmatched. The CDR3 is 15 amino acids. The CDR3: CASSLGDRGNTEAFF. The CDR3 DNA sequence: TGTGCCAGCAGCTTGGGGGACAGGGGGAACACTGAAGCTTTCTTT.

A word on this clone: A junction end diverges from the germline sequence, so it may reflect a read error. The rearrangement uses TRBV11-2 and TRBJ1-2, with D possibly TRBD1 on 5 matching bases. The CDR3 is 16 residues long. Germline V gene data show CDR1 as SGHAT and CDR2 as FQNNGV. CDR3 coding DNA: TGTACCAGCAGCTTAATTCAGGGCGGCAATGACTATGGCTACACCTTC. Protein sequence: CTSSLIQGGNDYGYTF.